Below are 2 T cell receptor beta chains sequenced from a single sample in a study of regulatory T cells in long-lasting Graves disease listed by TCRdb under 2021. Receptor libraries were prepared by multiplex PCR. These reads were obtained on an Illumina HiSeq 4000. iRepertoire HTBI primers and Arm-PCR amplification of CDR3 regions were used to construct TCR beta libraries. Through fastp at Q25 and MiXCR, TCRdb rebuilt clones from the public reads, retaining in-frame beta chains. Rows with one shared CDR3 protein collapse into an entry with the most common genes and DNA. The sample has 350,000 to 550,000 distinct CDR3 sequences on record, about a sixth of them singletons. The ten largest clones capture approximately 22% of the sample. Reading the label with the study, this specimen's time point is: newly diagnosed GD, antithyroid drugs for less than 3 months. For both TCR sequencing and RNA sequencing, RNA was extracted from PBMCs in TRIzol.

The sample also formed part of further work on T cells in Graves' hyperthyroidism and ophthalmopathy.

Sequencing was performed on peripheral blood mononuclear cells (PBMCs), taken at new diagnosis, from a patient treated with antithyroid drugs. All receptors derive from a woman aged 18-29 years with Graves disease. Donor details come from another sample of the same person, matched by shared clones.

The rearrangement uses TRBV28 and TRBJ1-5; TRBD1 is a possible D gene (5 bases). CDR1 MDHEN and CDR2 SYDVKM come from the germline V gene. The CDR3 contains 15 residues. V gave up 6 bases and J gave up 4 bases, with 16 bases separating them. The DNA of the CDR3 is TGTGCCAGCAGCCATGGGGGATTTACTAATCAGCCCCAGCATTTT. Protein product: CASSHGGFTNQPQHF.

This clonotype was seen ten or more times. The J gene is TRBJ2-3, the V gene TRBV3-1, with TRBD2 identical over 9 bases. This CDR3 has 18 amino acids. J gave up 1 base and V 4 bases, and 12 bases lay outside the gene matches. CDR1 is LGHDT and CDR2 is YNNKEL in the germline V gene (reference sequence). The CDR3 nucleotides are TGTGCCAGCAGCCTCAACCTGGCGGGAGGGCTGGGCACAGATACGCAGTATTTT. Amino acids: CASSLNLAGGLGTDTQYF.